The source of this T cell receptor beta chain is a study of blood T cell repertoires in COVID-19. Overall study context: PBMCs, B-cell-depleted T cells, or T cells were the source of the cDNA or gDNA that made up the material.

Using immunoSEQ multiplex PCR, the repertoire was profiled, and TCRdb retains in-frame clones only, with some absent. The data contain 270,000 or so clones, over 75% of them singletons. The sample taken for sequencing was peripheral blood. This TCR came from a human donor in a cohort sampled during active COVID-19.

The CDR3 is CASSVLSGGELFF. CDR3 sequence (DNA): TGTGCCAGCAGCGTACTATCTGGCGGGGAGCTGTTTTTT. V gene TRBV9 combines with J gene TRBJ2-2; D ambiguous. CDR3 length equals 13 residues. V shed 1 base and J shed 7 bases, with 8 bases lying between them. Germline V lookup: CDR1 SGDLS, CDR2 YYNGEE.